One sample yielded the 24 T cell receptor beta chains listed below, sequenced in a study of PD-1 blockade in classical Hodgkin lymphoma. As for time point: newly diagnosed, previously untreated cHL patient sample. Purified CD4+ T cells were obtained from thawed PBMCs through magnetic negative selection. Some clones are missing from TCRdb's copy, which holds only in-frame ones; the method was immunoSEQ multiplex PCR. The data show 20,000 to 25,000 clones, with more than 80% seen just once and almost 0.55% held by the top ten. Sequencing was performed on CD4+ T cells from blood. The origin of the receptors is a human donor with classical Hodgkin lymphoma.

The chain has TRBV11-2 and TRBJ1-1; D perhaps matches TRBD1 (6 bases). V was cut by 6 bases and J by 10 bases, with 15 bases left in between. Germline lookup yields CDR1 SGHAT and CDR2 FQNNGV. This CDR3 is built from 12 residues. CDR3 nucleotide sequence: TGTGCCAGCAGGCTCGGAGGGGGTCCAGCTTTCTTT. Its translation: CASRLGGGPAFF.

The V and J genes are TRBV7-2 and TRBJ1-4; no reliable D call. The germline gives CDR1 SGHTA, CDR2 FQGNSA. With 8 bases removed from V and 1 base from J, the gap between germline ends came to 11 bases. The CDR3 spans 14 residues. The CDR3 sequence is CASRKVGTNEKLFF. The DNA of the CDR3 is TGTGCCAGCCGAAAAGTGGGAACTAATGAAAAACTGTTTTTT.

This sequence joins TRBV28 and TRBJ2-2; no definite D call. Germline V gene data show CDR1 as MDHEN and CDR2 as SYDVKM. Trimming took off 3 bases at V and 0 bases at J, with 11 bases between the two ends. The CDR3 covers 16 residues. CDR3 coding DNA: TGTGCCAGCAGTTTTAAGGGCACTCCGAACACCGGGGAGCTGTTTTTT. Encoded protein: CASSFKGTPNTGELFF.

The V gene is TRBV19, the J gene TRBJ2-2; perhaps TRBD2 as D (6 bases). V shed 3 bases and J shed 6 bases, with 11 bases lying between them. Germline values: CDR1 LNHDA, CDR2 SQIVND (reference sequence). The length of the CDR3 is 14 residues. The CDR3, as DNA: TGTGCCAGTAGTATGCGGGGCAGGGCCGGGGAGCTGTTTTTT. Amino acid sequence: CASSMRGRAGELFF.

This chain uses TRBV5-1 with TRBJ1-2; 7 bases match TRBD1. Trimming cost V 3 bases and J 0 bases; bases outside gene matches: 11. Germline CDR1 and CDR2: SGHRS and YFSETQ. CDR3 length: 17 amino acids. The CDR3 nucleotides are TGCGCCAGCAGCTCGCGGACAGGAACGATCACTAACTATGGCTACACCTTC. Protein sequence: CASSSRTGTITNYGYTF.

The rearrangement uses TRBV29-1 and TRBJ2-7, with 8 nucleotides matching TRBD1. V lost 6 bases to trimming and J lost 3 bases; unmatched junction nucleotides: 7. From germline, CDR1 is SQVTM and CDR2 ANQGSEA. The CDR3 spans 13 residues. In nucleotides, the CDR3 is TGCAGCGTCCAAGGACAGGGACTCTACGAGCAGTACTTC. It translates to CSVQGQGLYEQYF.

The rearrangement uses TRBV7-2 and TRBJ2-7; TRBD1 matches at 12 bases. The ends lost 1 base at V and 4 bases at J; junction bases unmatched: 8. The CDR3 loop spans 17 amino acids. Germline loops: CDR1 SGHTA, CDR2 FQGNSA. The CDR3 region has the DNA TGTGCCAGCAGCTTAGGGGGTCCGGGACAGGGGGCATACGAGCAGTACTTC. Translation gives CASSLGGPGQGAYEQYF.

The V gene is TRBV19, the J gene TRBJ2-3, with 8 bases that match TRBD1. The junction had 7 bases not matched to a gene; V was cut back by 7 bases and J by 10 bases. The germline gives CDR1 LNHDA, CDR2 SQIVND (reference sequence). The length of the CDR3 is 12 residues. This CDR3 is CASTPDREAQYF. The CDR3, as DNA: TGTGCCAGTACCCCGGACAGGGAGGCGCAGTATTTT. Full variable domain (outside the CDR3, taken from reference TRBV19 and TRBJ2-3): DGGITQSPKYLFRKEGQNVTLSCEQNLNHDAMYWYRQDPGQGLRLIYYSQIVNDFQKGDIAEGYSVSREKKESFPLTVTSAQKNPTAFYLCASTPDREAQYFGPGTRLTVL.

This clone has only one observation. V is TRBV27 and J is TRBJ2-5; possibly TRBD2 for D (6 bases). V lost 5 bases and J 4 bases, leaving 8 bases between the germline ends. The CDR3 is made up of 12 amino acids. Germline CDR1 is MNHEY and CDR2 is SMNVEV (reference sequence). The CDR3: CASSGGGETQYF. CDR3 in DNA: TGTGCCAGCAGTGGGGGAGGAGAGACCCAGTACTTC.

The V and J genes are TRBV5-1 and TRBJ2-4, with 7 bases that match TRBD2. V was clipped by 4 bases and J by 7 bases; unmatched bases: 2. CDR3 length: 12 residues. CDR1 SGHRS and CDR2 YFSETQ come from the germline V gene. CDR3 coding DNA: TGCGCCAGCAGCCCGGGGGGTAACATTCAGTACTTC. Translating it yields CASSPGGNIQYF. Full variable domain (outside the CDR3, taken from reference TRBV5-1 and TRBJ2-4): KAGVTQTPRYLIKTRGQQVTLSCSPISGHRSVSWYQQTPGQGLQFLFEYFSETQRNKGNFPGRFSGRQFSNSRSEMNVSTLELGDSALYLCASSPGGNIQYFGAGTRLSVL.

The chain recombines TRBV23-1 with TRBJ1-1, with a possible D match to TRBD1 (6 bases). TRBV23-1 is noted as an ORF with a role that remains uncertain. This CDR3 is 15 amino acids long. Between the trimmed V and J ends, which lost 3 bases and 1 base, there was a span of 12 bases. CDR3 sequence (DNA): TGCGCCAGCAGTCACCCCGGGACAAAGAACACTGAAGCTTTCTTT. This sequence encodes CASSHPGTKNTEAFF.

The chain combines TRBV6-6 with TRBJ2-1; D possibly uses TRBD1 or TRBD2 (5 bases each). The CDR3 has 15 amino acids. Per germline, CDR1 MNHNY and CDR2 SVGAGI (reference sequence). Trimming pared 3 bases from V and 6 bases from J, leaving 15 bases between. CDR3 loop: CASSYRLVGVNEQFF. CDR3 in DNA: TGTGCCAGCAGTTATCGGCTGGTGGGGGTCAATGAGCAGTTCTTC.

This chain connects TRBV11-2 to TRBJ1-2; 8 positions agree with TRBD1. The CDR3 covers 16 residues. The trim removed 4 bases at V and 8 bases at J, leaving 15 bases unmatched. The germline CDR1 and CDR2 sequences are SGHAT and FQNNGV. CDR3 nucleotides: TGTGCCAGCAGCTCAACCAACCGGGACAGGTCAAGGGGCTACACCTTC. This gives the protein CASSSTNRDRSRGYTF.

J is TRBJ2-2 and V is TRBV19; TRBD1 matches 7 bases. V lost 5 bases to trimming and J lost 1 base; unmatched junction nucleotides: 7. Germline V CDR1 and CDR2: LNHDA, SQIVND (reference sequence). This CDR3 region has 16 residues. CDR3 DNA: TGTGCCAGTAGTGTTACCGGGACAGAGAACACCGGGGAGCTGTTTTTT. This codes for CASSVTGTENTGELFF.

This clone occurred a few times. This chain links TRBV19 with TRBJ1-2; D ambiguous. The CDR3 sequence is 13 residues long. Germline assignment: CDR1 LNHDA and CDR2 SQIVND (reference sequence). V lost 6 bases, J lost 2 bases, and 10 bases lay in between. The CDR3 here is CASSDSYNYGYTF. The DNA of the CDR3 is TGTGCCAGTAGCGATTCTTACAACTATGGCTACACCTTC.

This chain's CDR3 is CSVEPPDRVGQGEKLFF. The CDR3 coding sequence is TGCAGCGTTGAACCGCCGGACAGGGTGGGTCAAGGAGAAAAACTGTTTTTT. This rearrangement joins TRBV29-1 to TRBJ1-4; TRBD1 matches 8 bases. The J segment lost 8 bases and the V segment lost 2 bases, leaving 16 bases of the junction unmatched. The CDR3 is made up of 17 amino acids. The V gene's germline CDR1 is SQVTM and CDR2 ANQGSEA.

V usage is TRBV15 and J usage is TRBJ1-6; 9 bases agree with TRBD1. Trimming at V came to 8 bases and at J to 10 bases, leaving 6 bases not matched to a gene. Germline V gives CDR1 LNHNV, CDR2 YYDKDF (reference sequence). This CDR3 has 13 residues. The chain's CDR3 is CATSRTGDSPLHF. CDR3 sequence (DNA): TGTGCCACCTCTCGGACAGGGGACTCACCCCTCCACTTT.

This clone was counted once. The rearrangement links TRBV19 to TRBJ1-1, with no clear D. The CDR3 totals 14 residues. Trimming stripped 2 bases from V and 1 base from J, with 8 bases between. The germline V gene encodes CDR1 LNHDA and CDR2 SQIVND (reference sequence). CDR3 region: CASSIHQANTEAFF. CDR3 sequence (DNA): TGTGCCAGTAGTATACACCAGGCGAACACTGAAGCTTTCTTT.

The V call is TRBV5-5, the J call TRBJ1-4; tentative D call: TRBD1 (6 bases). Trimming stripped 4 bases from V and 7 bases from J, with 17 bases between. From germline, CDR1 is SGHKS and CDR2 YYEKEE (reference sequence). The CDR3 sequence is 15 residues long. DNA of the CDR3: TGTGCCAGCAGCGTATACAGGGCGTCCGGTGAAAAACTGTTTTTT. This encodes CASSVYRASGEKLFF.

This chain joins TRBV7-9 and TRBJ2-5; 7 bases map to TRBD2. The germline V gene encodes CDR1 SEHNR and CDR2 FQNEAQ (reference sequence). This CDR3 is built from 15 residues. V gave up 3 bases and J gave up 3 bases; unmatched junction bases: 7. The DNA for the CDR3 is TGTGCCAGCAGCTTCGGCACACTAGCGAAAGAGACCCAGTACTTC. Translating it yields CASSFGTLAKETQYF.

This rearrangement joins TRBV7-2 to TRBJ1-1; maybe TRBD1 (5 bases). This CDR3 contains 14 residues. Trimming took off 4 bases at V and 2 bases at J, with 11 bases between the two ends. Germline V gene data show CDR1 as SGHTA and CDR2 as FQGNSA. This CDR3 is CASSSLGHNTEAFF. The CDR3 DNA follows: TGTGCCAGCAGCTCCTTAGGACACAACACTGAAGCTTTCTTT.

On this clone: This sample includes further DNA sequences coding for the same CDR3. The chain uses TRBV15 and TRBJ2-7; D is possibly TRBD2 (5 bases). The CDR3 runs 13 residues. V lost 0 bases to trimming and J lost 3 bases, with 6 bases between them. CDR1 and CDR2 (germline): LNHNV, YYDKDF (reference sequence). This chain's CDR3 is CATSRDRGYEQYF. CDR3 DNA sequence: TGTGCCACCAGCAGAGATCGGGGCTACGAGCAGTACTTC.

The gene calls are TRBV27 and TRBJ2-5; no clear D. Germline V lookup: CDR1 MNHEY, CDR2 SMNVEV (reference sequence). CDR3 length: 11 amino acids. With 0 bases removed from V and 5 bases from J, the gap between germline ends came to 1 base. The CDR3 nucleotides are TGTGCCAGCAGTTTATCGGAGACCCAGTACTTC. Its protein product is CASSLSETQYF.

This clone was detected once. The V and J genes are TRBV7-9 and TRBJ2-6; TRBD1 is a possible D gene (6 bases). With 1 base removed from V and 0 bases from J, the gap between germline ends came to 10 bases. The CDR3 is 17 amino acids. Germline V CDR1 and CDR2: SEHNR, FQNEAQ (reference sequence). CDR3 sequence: CASSLGTGLSGANVLTF. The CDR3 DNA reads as TGTGCCAGCAGCTTAGGTACAGGGCTCTCTGGGGCCAACGTCCTGACTTTC.